This entry concerns a single T cell receptor beta chain. In the authors' workflow: Productive clonotypes were detectable down to 2.59 x 10-5 frequency. Using immunoSEQ multiplex PCR, the repertoire was profiled, and TCRdb retains in-frame clones only, with some absent. The DNA was the basis for D and trimming; V, J and clone size are from that table. The sample has under 40,000 clones, approximately 80% seen once; the top ten hold under 2.5%. The V and J ends lost 2 bases and 6 bases respectively, with 14 bases between them. The germline V gene has CDR1 LNHDA and CDR2 SQIVND (reference sequence). The CDR3 length is 16 residues. The sample belongs to a study of STAT5B mutations in CD4+ large granular lymphocyte leukemia.

The TCR originated in a human donor in good health. The chain recombines TRBV19 with TRBJ1-6; D uncertain. The sequenced sample consisted of CD4+ T cells from blood buffy coats. CDR3 nucleotide sequence: TGTGCCAGTAGTATAACGGTGGTAAACCCTAATTCACCCCTCCACTTT. It specifies CASSITVVNPNSPLHF. Combining the CDR3 with reference TRBV19 and TRBJ1-6 gives the whole variable domain DGGITQSPKYLFRKEGQNVTLSCEQNLNHDAMYWYRQDPGQGLRLIYYSQIVNDFQKGDIAEGYSVSREKKESFPLTVTSAQKNPTAFYLCASSITVVNPNSPLHFGNGTRLTVT.